This entry features one T cell receptor beta chain sequence. At one boundary the junction diverges from the germline segment, which might be a read error. The data stem from a study of Graves' ophthalmopathy and Graves' hyperthyroidism. Amplification from RNA transcripts yielded the TCR beta CDR3 regions. First-round RT-PCR employed HTBI primers, with a second-round multiplex PCR after it. One entry per CDR3 protein, called by TCRdb with MiXCR from the multiplex PCR reads. In the table there are 13,000 to 15,000 distinct CDR3 sequences, roughly 50% of which are singletons. This CDR3 spans 17 amino acids. Germline values: CDR1 SEHNR, CDR2 FQNEAQ (reference sequence).

The chain links TRBV7-9 to TRBJ2-7; TRBD2 aligns across 9 bases. The sequence came from a woman between 25 and 40 years old with Graves' ophthalmopathy. The sample comprised peripheral blood. For the CDR3, the DNA is TGTGCCAGCAGCCAAGGGGCAGTAGCGGGAGCTACCTACGAGCAATACTTC. Protein sequence: CASSQGAVAGATYEQYF.